Sequencing of this T cell receptor (beta chain) was carried out in a study of T cells in Graves' hyperthyroidism and ophthalmopathy. Amplified TCR beta CDR3 regions came from RNA transcripts. HTBI primers were the set used in a first-round RT-PCR of the TCR CDR3. TCRdb redid the calling of the multiplex PCR reads with MiXCR, one entry per CDR3 protein. The data contain about 620,000 distinct CDR3 sequences, 15% to 20% of them singletons. General study findings and limits: The blood repertoire included most of the expanded thyroid clonotypes above 0.001. Stable hyperthyroidism was separated from ophthalmopathy by a model based on 13 V-J features.

This clonotype was seen only a few times. Its antigen remains unknown. The junction departs from germline at one end; a sequencing error may be responsible. Every diagnosis used clinical symptoms, serum thyroxine and TRAb, thyroid ultrasound and orbital computed tomography. Germline V gene sequence: CDR1 MNHEY, CDR2 SVGEGT. This CDR3 comprises 15 residues. The sequence was obtained from a woman under 40 with Graves' hyperthyroidism. The sequenced sample consisted of blood. The chain has TRBV6-2 or TRBV6-3 and TRBJ1-1; TRBD1 matches at 8 bases. As DNA, the CDR3 is TGTGCCAGCAGTTCCCTCAGGGGGCTGAAAACTGAAGCTTTCTTT. This gives the protein CASSSLRGLKTEAFF.